This TCR beta chain was sequenced for a study of cytomegalovirus exposure and HLA in healthy donors. Study results and caveats: Across donors, presence/absence analyses took sequencing depth to be roughly uniform.

The germline V gene encodes CDR1 MNHEY and CDR2 SMNVEV (reference sequence). This CDR3 has 14 amino acids. The V segment lost 2 bases and the J segment 7 bases; nucleotides outside the gene matches: 5. For this clone: Its antigen is still unknown.

A multiplex PCR was run with 60 Vbeta primers and 13 Jbeta primers. Only in-frame clones appear in the TCRdb table, and some are missing; sequencing was by immunoSEQ multiplex PCR. Altogether more than 85,000 clones are present, 80% to 85% being singletons, with the ten largest covering about 2.9%. The sequence derives from a woman aged 55-69 years in good health and CMV-seropositive. Sequenced sample: PBMCs. The V call is TRBV27, the J call TRBJ2-1, with 7 bases lining up with TRBD1. CDR3 sequence reads: CASSLKGGGNEQFF. The CDR3 DNA reads as TGTGCCAGCAGTTTAAAAGGGGGCGGGAATGAGCAGTTCTTC.